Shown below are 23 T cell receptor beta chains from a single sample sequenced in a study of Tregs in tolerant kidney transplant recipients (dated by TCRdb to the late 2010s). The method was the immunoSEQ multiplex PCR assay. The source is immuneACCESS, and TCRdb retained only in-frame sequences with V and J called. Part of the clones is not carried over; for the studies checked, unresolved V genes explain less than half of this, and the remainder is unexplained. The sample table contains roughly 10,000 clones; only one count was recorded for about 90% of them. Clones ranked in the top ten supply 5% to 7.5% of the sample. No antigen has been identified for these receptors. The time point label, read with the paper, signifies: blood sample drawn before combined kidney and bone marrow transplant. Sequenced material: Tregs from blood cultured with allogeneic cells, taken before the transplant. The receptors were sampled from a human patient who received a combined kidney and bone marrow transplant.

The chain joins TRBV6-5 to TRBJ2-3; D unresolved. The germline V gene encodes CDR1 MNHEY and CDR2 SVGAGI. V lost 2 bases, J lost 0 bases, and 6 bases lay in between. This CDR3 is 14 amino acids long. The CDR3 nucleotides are TGTGCCAGCAGTTACGGGATGAGCACAGATACGCAGTATTTT. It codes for CASSYGMSTDTQYF.

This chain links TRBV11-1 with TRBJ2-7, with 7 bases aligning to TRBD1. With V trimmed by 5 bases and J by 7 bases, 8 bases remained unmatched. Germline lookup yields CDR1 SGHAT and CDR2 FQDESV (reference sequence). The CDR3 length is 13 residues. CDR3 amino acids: CASSVDRVGEQYF. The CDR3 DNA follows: TGTGCCAGCAGCGTCGACAGGGTAGGGGAGCAGTACTTC.

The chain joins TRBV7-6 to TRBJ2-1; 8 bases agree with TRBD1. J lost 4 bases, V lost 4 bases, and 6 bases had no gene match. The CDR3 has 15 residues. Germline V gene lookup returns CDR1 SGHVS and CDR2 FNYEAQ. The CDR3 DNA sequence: TGTGCCAGCAGCTCAAACAGGGGGAGGTACAATGAGCAGTTCTTC. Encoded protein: CASSSNRGRYNEQFF.

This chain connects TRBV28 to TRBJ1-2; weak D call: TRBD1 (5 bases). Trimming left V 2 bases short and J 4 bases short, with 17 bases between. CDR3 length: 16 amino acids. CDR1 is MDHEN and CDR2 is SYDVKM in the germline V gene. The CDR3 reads CASSLPFGAEVYGYTF. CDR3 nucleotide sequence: TGTGCCAGCAGTTTACCATTCGGGGCAGAAGTCTATGGCTACACCTTC.

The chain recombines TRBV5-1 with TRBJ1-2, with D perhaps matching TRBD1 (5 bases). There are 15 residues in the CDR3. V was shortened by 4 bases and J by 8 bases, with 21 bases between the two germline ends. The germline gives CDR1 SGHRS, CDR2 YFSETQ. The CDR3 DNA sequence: TGCGCCAGCAGCCTAAATCCAGGGAAGGAGGACGGCTACACCTTC. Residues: CASSLNPGKEDGYTF.

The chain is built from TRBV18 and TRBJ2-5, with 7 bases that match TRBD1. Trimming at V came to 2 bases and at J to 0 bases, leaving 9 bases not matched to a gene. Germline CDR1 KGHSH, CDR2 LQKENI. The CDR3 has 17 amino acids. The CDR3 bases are TGTGCCAGCTCACCAGAGAAAGGGGGCCCGCACCAAGAGACCCAGTACTTC. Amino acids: CASSPEKGGPHQETQYF.

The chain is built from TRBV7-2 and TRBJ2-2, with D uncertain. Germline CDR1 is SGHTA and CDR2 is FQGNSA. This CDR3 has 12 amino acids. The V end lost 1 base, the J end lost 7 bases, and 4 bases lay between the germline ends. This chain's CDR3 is CASSLVHGELFF. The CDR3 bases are TGTGCCAGCAGCTTAGTTCACGGGGAGCTGTTTTTT.

CDR3 loop: CASSEALADKAYGYTF. The CDR3 DNA follows: TGTGCCAGCAGTGAAGCGCTCGCGGACAAGGCGTATGGCTACACCTTC. The chain combines TRBV6-1 with TRBJ1-2; TRBD1 is a possible D gene (5 bases). Germline V gene data show CDR1 as MNHNS and CDR2 as SASEGT. V was trimmed by 0 bases and J by 5 bases, leaving 16 bases between them. The CDR3 sequence is 16 residues long.

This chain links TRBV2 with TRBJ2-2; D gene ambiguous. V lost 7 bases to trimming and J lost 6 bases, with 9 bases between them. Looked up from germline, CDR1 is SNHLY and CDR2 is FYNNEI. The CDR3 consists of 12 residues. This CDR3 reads CASTEPPGELFF. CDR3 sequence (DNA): TGTGCCAGCACCGAACCCCCCGGGGAGCTGTTTTTT.

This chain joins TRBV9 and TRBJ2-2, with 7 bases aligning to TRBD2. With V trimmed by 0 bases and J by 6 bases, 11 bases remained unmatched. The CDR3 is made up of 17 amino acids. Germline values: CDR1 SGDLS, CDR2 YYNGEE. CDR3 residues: CASSVAGLGVLAGELFF. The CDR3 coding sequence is TGTGCCAGCAGCGTAGCAGGACTAGGAGTTCTCGCCGGGGAGCTGTTTTTT.

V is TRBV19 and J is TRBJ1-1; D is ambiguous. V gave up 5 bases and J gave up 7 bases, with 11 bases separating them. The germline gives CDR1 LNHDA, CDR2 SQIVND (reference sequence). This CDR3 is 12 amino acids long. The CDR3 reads CASSERHLEAFF. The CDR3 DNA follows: TGTGCCAGTAGTGAGCGACACCTTGAAGCTTTCTTT.

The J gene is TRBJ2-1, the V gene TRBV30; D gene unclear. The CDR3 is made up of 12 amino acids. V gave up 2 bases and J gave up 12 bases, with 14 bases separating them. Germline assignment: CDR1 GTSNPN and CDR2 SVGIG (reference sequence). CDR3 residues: CAWSPSNLGQFF. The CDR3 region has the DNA TGTGCCTGGAGTCCTTCTAACTTGGGGCAGTTCTTC.

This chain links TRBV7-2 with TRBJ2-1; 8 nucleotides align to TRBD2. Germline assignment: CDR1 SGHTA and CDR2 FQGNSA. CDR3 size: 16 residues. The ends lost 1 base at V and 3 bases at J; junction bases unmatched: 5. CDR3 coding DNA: TGTGCCAGCAGCTTAGAACGGGGGGGCGTCTACAATGAGCAGTTCTTC. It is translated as CASSLERGGVYNEQFF.

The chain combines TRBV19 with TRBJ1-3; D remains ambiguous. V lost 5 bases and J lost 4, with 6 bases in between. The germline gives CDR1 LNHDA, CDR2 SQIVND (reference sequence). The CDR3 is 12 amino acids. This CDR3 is CASSPQGNTIYF. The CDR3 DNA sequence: TGTGCCAGTAGTCCTCAGGGAAACACCATATATTTT.

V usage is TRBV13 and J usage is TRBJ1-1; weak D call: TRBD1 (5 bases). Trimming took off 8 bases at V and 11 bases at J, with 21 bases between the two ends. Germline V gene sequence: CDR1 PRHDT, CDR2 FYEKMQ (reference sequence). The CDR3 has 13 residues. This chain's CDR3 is CASLGGLPLWAFF. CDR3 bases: TGTGCCAGCTTGGGGGGGTTGCCGCTCTGGGCTTTCTTT.

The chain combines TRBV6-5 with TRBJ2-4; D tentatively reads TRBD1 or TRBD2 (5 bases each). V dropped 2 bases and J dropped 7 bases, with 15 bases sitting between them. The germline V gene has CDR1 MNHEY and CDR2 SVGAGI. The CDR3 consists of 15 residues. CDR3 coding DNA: TGTGCCAGCAGTTACCGGCTGTGGGGGACGAACATTCAGTACTTC. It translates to CASSYRLWGTNIQYF.

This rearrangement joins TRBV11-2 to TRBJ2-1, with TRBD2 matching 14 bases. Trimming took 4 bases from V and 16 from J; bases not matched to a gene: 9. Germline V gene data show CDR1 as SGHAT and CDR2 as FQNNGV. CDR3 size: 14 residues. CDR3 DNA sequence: TGTGCCAGCAGCTGGGGACTAGCGGGAGCCCGGCGATTCTTC. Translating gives CASSWGLAGARRFF.

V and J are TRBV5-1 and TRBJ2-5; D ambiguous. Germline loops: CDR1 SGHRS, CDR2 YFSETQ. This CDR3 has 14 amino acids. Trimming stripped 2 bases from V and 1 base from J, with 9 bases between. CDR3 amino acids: CASSLSIPQETQYF. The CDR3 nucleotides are TGCGCCAGCAGCTTATCAATTCCCCAAGAGACCCAGTACTTC.

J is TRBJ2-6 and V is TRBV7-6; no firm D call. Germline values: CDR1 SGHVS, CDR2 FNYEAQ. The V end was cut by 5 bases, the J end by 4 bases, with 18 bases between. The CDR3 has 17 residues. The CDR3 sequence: CASSLRGSSGGANVLTF. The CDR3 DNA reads TGTGCCAGCAGCCTCCGAGGCTCCTCCGGGGGGGCCAACGTCCTGACTTTC. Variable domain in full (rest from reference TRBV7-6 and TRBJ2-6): GAGVSQSPRYKVTKRGQDVALRCDPISGHVSLYWYRQALGQGPEFLTYFNYEAQQDKSGLPNDRFSAERPEGSISTLTIQRTEQRDSAMYRCASSLRGSSGGANVLTFGAGSRLTVL.

CDR3 in amino acids: CASSQRLAGGLLDTQYF. The CDR3 DNA follows: TGCGCCAGCAGCCAAAGGCTAGCGGGGGGGCTTTTAGATACGCAGTATTTT. The chain carries TRBV4-1 and TRBJ2-3; 12 bases align to TRBD2. J gave up 5 bases and V 2 bases, and 8 bases lay outside the gene matches. This CDR3 contains 17 residues. The germline gives CDR1 MGHRA, CDR2 YSYEKL.

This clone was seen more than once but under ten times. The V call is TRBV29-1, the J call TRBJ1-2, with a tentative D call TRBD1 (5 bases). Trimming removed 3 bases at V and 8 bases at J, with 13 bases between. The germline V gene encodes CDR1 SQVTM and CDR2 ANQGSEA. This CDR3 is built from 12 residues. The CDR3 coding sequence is TGCAGCGTTGATGTTTTAGGGGTGGGCTACACCTTC. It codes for CSVDVLGVGYTF.

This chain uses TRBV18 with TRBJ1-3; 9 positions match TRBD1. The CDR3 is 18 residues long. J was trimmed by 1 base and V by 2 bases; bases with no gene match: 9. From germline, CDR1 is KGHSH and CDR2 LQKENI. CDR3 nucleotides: TGTGCCAGCTCACCAAGAGGACAGGGGATTTTTTCTGGAAACACCATATATTTT. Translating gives CASSPRGQGIFSGNTIYF.

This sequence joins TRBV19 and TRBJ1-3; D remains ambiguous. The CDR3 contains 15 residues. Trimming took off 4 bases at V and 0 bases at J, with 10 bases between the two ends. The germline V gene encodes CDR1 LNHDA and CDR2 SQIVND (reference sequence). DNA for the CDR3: TGTGCCAGTAGTACCAGGCTCGGCTCTGGAAACACCATATATTTT. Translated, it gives CASSTRLGSGNTIYF.